This T cell receptor beta chain came from a study of cytomegalovirus exposure and HLA in healthy donors. Notes on the study in general: Analyzed later, most CMV-associated TCR beta chains appeared HLA-restricted. DRB1 showed the most TCR associations and HLA-C the fewest in a later analysis, as rates varied by HLA locus.

On this clone: Its antigen remains unidentified.

V lost 4 bases, J lost 4 bases, and 20 bases lay in between. This CDR3 is built from 17 residues. Germline CDR1 is SGHAT and CDR2 is FQNNGV. PCR was performed using 60 Vbeta and 13 Jbeta primers. Assay: immunoSEQ multiplex PCR; the TCRdb copy retains only in-frame clones and omits some. The repertoire has approximately 170,000 clones, 75% to 90% of them found once; the top ten carry more than 1%. The chain uses TRBV11-2 and TRBJ2-1, with unresolved D. Sequenced sample: PBMCs. The sequence came from a boy aged 2-9 years in good health and CMV-seronegative. The CDR3 sequence: CASSSRIRTSRYNEQFF. The DNA of the CDR3 is TGTGCCAGCAGCTCTAGAATCCGAACGTCAAGGTACAATGAGCAGTTCTTC.